Listed here are 21 T cell receptor beta chains from one sample, sequenced in a study of cytomegalovirus exposure and HLA in healthy donors. Assay: immunoSEQ multiplex PCR; the TCRdb copy retains only in-frame clones and omits some. Here the sample spans around 90,000 clones, 84% being singletons. The sequencing input was PBMCs. All receptors come from a woman under 30 in good health and CMV-seropositive.

The CDR3 reads CTSSHLTSGVLERYGTDTQYF. CDR3 bases: TGCACCAGCAGCCACTTGACTAGCGGGGTTTTAGAGCGGTATGGCACAGATACGCAGTATTTT. The chain employs TRBV1 and TRBJ2-3; TRBD2 reflects the table's D call only, with no check against the DNA. TRBV1 is designated a pseudogene. This CDR3 has 21 amino acids.

The V gene is TRBV19, the J gene TRBJ1-1; D not resolved. Germline V gene lookup returns CDR1 LNHDA and CDR2 SQIVND (reference sequence). This CDR3 is 14 amino acids long. Trimming left V 1 base short and J 11 bases short, with 17 bases between. Here the CDR3 reads CASSIVAAAGEAFF. CDR3 coding DNA: TGTGCCAGTAGTATAGTGGCGGCCGCCGGGGAGGCTTTCTTT.

The chain links TRBV6-5 to TRBJ1-4; D uncertain. Germline V gene lookup returns CDR1 MNHEY and CDR2 SVGAGI. Trimming removed 8 bases at V and 0 bases at J, with 10 bases between. The CDR3 sequence is 14 residues long. In DNA, the CDR3 is TGTGCCAGCGCCGTCAGTGCAACTAATGAAAAACTGTTTTTT. Encoded protein: CASAVSATNEKLFF.

The chain combines TRBV18 with TRBJ2-3, with 10 bases matching TRBD1. CDR3 length: 16 amino acids. V shed 4 bases and J 2 bases; nucleotides not matched to a gene: 6. The germline gives CDR1 KGHSH, CDR2 LQKENI. CDR3 nucleotide sequence: TGTGCCAGCTCACTGCCGGGACAGGGGTCCACAGATACGCAGTATTTT. Protein sequence: CASSLPGQGSTDTQYF.

J is TRBJ1-2 and V is TRBV28, with a tentative D call TRBD1 (6 bases). Germline CDR1 reads MDHEN; CDR2 reads SYDVKM. CDR3 length equals 16 residues. V dropped 4 bases and J dropped 4 bases, with 19 bases sitting between them. In nucleotides, the CDR3 is TGTGCCAGCAGTTCCTCCTTTCAGAGACAGGTCTATGGCTACACCTTC. This encodes CASSSSFQRQVYGYTF.

This chain links TRBV9 with TRBJ2-2, with a weak D call TRBD1 (5 bases). Deletions cut 0 bases from V and 6 bases from J, with 6 bases between. This CDR3 spans 13 amino acids. CDR1 SGDLS and CDR2 YYNGEE come from the germline V gene. DNA of the CDR3: TGTGCCAGCAGCGTAGGACAGTCCGGGGAGCTGTTTTTT. Translation: CASSVGQSGELFF.

CDR3 in amino acids: CASAGQGRRSYEQYF. The DNA of the CDR3 is TGTGCCAGCGCTGGACAAGGACGGAGAAGCTACGAGCAGTACTTC. The chain links TRBV7-2 to TRBJ2-7; D is possibly TRBD1 (5 bases). The ends were cut back, 8 bases at V and 3 bases at J, with 20 bases in the middle. The CDR3 is 15 residues long. Germline V gene data show CDR1 as SGHTA and CDR2 as FQGNSA.

This clone was seen a handful of times. The chain links TRBV10-1 to TRBJ2-7, with D perhaps TRBD1 (5 bases). Germline CDR1 and CDR2: WNHNN and SYGVQD (reference sequence). Trimming shortened V by 0 bases and J by 4 bases, and 13 bases separated the two germline ends. The CDR3 runs to 15 residues. CDR3 loop: CASSESQGGEYEQYF. In DNA form, the CDR3 reads TGCGCCAGCAGTGAGTCCCAGGGTGGAGAGTACGAGCAGTACTTC.

V and J are TRBV6-1 and TRBJ2-3; 9 nucleotides match TRBD2. The germline V gene encodes CDR1 MNHNS and CDR2 SASEGT. V trimming: 2 bases; J trimming: 5 bases; junction bases outside the gene matches: 5. There are 15 residues in the CDR3. The CDR3 sequence is CASSEPGLAIDTQYF. Here the CDR3 DNA reads TGTGCCAGCAGTGAACCCGGACTAGCGATAGATACGCAGTATTTT.

This clone has ten or more counts. The J gene is TRBJ1-5, the V gene TRBV28, with 9 bases lining up with TRBD1. Germline trimming cut 4 bases from V and 5 bases from J; bases unmatched to any gene: 12. The V gene's germline CDR1 is MDHEN and CDR2 SYDVKM. This CDR3 region has 17 residues. The CDR3 nucleotides read TGTGCCAGCAGTTCTCAGTACGGGACAGGGATCGATCAGCCCCAGCATTTT. Translated: CASSSQYGTGIDQPQHF.

The CDR3 here is CSGLQETQYF. Here the CDR3 DNA reads TGCAGCGGCCTGCAGGAGACCCAGTACTTC. This sequence joins TRBV29-1 and TRBJ2-5; D gene ambiguous. Germline CDR1 is SQVTM and CDR2 is ANQGSEA. The CDR3 is 10 residues long. Deletions cut 7 bases from V and 5 bases from J, with 8 bases between.

This clone was detected once. The V and J genes are TRBV2 and TRBJ2-7, with 8 positions matching TRBD2. The CDR3 sequence is 15 residues long. Germline assignment: CDR1 SNHLY and CDR2 FYNNEI. J was trimmed by 7 bases and V by 2 bases; bases with no gene match: 10. In nucleotides, the CDR3 is TGTGCCAGCAGTGAAATGGCGGGGGGAATAGAGGAGCAGTACTTC. This encodes CASSEMAGGIEEQYF. Supplemented by reference TRBV2 and TRBJ2-7, the full variable domain reads EPEVTQTPSHQVTQMGQEVILRCVPISNHLYFYWYRQILGQKVEFLVSFYNNEISEKSEIFDDQFSVERPDGSNFTLKIRSTKLEDSAMYFCASSEMAGGIEEQYFGPGTRLTVT.

The V gene is TRBV9, the J gene TRBJ2-3; 9 nucleotides agree with TRBD1. The germline CDR1 and CDR2 sequences are SGDLS and YYNGEE. The V gene end was trimmed by 0 bases and the J gene end by 9 bases; junction bases not matched to a gene: 11. The CDR3 totals 16 residues. The CDR3 here is CASSVEGTGHPVTQYF. The CDR3 DNA sequence: TGTGCCAGCAGCGTAGAGGGGACAGGGCACCCGGTGACGCAGTATTTT. The full variable domain, rest sourced from reference TRBV9 and TRBJ2-3, is DSGVTQTPKHLITATGQRVTLRCSPRSGDLSVYWYQQSLDQGLQFLIQYYNGEERAKGNILERFSAQQFPDLHSELNLSSLELGDSALYFCASSVEGTGHPVTQYFGPGTRLTVL.

The J gene is TRBJ1-5, the V gene TRBV28, with D perhaps TRBD1 (5 bases). Germline-derived CDR1 and CDR2 are MDHEN and SYDVKM. The CDR3 runs 15 residues. V shed 3 bases and J shed 6 bases, with 15 bases lying between them. The CDR3 nucleotides are TGTGCCAGCAGTTTTAGCAGGGAGGTAGCTCAGCCCCAGCATTTT. Translating gives CASSFSREVAQPQHF. The complete variable domain, with remaining parts taken from reference TRBV28 and TRBJ1-5, reads DVKVTQSSRYLVKRTGEKVFLECVQDMDHENMFWYRQDPGLGLRLIYFSYDVKMKEKGDIPEGYSVSREKKERFSLILESASTNQTSMYLCASSFSREVAQPQHFGDGTRLSIL.

The gene calls are TRBV28 and TRBJ2-1; 9 bases map to TRBD2. Losses at the gene ends were 5 bases for V and 8 bases for J; bases not matched to a gene: 10. The CDR3 runs 15 residues. Germline V CDR1 and CDR2: MDHEN, SYDVKM. CDR3 DNA: TGTGCCAGCAGTGTGTTGGGAGCGGGGGGCGATGAGCAGTTCTTC. It translates to CASSVLGAGGDEQFF. Drawing the rest from reference TRBV28 and TRBJ2-1, the complete variable domain is DVKVTQSSRYLVKRTGEKVFLECVQDMDHENMFWYRQDPGLGLRLIYFSYDVKMKEKGDIPEGYSVSREKKERFSLILESASTNQTSMYLCASSVLGAGGDEQFFGPGTRLTVL.

The genes are TRBV19 and TRBJ2-7; 10 bases match TRBD1. This CDR3 has 14 residues. Germline-derived CDR1 and CDR2 are LNHDA and SQIVND (reference sequence). J gave up 3 bases and V 5 bases, and 4 bases lay outside the gene matches. The CDR3 loop is CASSGQGVDYEQYF. CDR3 DNA: TGTGCCAGTAGTGGACAGGGGGTAGACTACGAGCAGTACTTC.

The chain links TRBV7-9 to TRBJ2-1; the match to TRBD2 covers 9 bases. Losses at the gene ends were 1 base for V and 4 bases for J; bases not matched to a gene: 5. The germline V gene has CDR1 SEHNR and CDR2 FQNEAQ (reference sequence). The CDR3 is 16 amino acids. The CDR3 sequence: CASSLDNSGGYNEQFF. Here the CDR3 DNA reads TGTGCCAGCAGCTTAGATAATAGCGGGGGTTACAATGAGCAGTTCTTC.

The chain links TRBV7-2 to TRBJ2-7, with 8 bases fitting TRBD2. From germline, CDR1 is SGHTA and CDR2 FQGNSA. The CDR3 length is 14 residues. The junction had 1 base not matched to a gene; V was cut back by 3 bases and J by 0 bases. CDR3 bases: TGTGCCAGCAGCTTTAGCGGGGTCTCCTACGAGCAGTACTTC. The encoded protein is CASSFSGVSYEQYF. Based on the CDR3 plus reference TRBV7-2 and TRBJ2-7, the full variable domain is GAGVSQSPSNKVTEKGKDVELRCDPISGHTALYWYRQSLGQGLEFLIYFQGNSAPDKSGLPSDRFSAERTGGSVSTLTIQRTQQEDSAVYLCASSFSGVSYEQYFGPGTRLTVT.

This sequence joins TRBV6-5 and TRBJ1-2, with a weak D call TRBD1 (6 bases). The CDR3 extends over 12 amino acids. Trimming removed 5 bases at V and 9 bases at J, with 13 bases between. Germline CDR1 and CDR2: MNHEY and SVGAGI. The CDR3 here is CASSTGTRSYTF. The CDR3 nucleotides are TGTGCCAGCAGTACCGGGACACGAAGCTACACCTTC.

This clone was seen only a few times. CDR3: CASSVTTTNEKLFF. CDR3 nucleotide sequence: TGTGCCAGCAGTGTGACAACAACTAATGAAAAACTGTTTTTT. V is TRBV2 and J is TRBJ1-4; D gene ambiguous. CDR3 size: 14 residues. V dropped 4 bases and J dropped 0 bases, with 6 bases sitting between them. The V gene's germline CDR1 is SNHLY and CDR2 FYNNEI.

The V call is TRBV6-5, the J call TRBJ1-2; possible D gene TRBD1, 6 bases. With 5 bases removed from V and 5 bases from J, the gap between germline ends came to 18 bases. Germline values: CDR1 MNHEY, CDR2 SVGAGI. The CDR3 covers 15 residues. The CDR3 protein is CASSLQGVNIYGYTF. DNA of the CDR3: TGTGCCAGCAGTCTACAGGGTGTGAACATTTATGGCTACACCTTC.